This TCR beta chain appears in the sequencing data of a study of blood T cells in healthy people across ages. Looking at the study overall: Template-switching capture recovered about one barcoded beta molecule per two T cells.

A second PCR, run for about 6 to 11 cycles, used a sample-barcoded 5' primer plus a J-beta primer mix. MiXCR, run by TCRdb on the 5' RACE reads, gives a single entry per CDR3 protein. The sample shows roughly 800,000 distinct CDR3 sequences, approximately 55% of them seen only once. About this clonotype: Its antigen is undetermined.

CDR3 size: 16 residues. Trimming left V 6 bases short and J 0 bases short, with 15 bases between. Donors each provided approximately 9.6 milliliters of peripheral blood. Study findings and constraints: Per million T cells, TCR beta diversity dropped about linearly as age rose. Any changes in expanded clonotypes were possibly confounded, as donor CMV status remained unknown.

The chain has TRBV12-3 or TRBV12-4 and TRBJ2-1; D remains unclear. The sequence was obtained from an elderly man in good health. Input material: blood. The CDR3 coding sequence is TGTGCCAGCAGGCCCCTGTGGCCTTACTCCTACAATGAGCAGTTCTTC. Translation: CASRPLWPYSYNEQFF.